Listed here is a single TCR beta chain. Its antigen remains undetermined. Nothing much larger sits one base from this clone, and base qualities are not available. Transplants used related donors with nonmyeloablative bone marrow transplantation; mixed chimerism was transient in the human trials. Unstimulated Tregs (CD4+CD25+CD127-), CD4+ non-Tregs (CD4+CD25-), CD4 and CD8 cells were FACS-sorted from thawed PBMCs. 4 combined kidney and bone marrow transplant recipients from the ITN036ST trial were included as patients, and samples were available only from these trial subjects. Healthy control blood was processed by Ficoll density gradient to PBMCs and cryopreserved; patient PBMCs were collected before and after transplant. For TCRbeta CDR3 sequencing, genomic DNA from the sorted cells was extracted using the QIAGEN DNeasy Blood and Tissue Kit. High-throughput TCRbeta CDR3 sequencing, which included PCR amplification with bias correction and internal controls, was done commercially through immunoSEQ. The original pipeline was this. Unique productive TCRbeta sequences were defined by CDR3 nucleotide sequence where primers matched, otherwise by CDR3 amino acid sequence with Vbeta and Jbeta genes. To correct for sorting error, sequences found in more than one sorted population at a frequency ratio of 2:1 or less were discarded, and the remaining shared sequences were assigned to the population with the higher frequency. A sequence counted as donor-reactive if, in CFSE-low cells, the sequence had a frequency of at least 0.01% and was expanded at least 5-fold compared with unstimulated cells. Jensen-Shannon divergence, calculated on the top 100 TCRbeta sequences ranked by frequency, was used to quantify repertoire divergence. When a sample had multiple sequencing runs, each run was corrected for sorting error separately and the runs were then pooled. TCRdb provides this immuneACCESS table in a form limited to in-frame rearrangements. Some clones are lacking; in checked studies, under half of them reflect an unresolved V gene, and why the rest are absent is not known. V and J calls and clone size are those listed in that table; D and trimming were worked out from the DNA. This sample gives about 81,000 clones in total; roughly 90% of them show up just once. Together, the top ten hold 1.6% of the sample.

The data originate from a study of Tregs in tolerant kidney transplant recipients (dated by TCRdb to about 2019). Study-level background: The study used TCRbeta sequencing to identify donor-specific regulatory T cells before combined kidney and bone marrow transplantation, then tracked those cells after transplant. Overall study results and their limits: In tolerant patients, donor-specific Tregs expanded more than Tregs overall, which suggests antigen-driven rather than nonspecific expansion. Biological reproducibility was not directly assessed, although technical replication error appeared to be minimal. The most biologically relevant and donor-specific TCRbeta repertoire appeared to be identified by expanding Tregs with activated donor B cells. The study was limited by small patient numbers, and the findings need validation in larger populations and under other immunosuppression protocols. For some patients, the PCR primers changed as time went on, which meant samples from those patients could not be compared with one another at the nucleotide level.

CDR1 and CDR2, looked up from the germline V gene, are SGHTA and FQGNSA. Deletion took 2 bases off V and 5 bases off J, with a span of 18 bases between the germline ends. The CDR3 sequence holds 16 residues, the cysteine and phenylalanine included. Only the CDR3 DNA is retained, 48 bases long and in frame from the first base. The specimen was CD4+ T cells from blood (PBMCs), collected 24 months after the transplant. The clonotype was recovered from a human patient who received a combined kidney and bone marrow transplant. Once a transplant has taken place, some T cells may be donor derived. Here the chain combines TRBV7-2 and TRBJ2-5; the D gene identity is not certain. The DNA sequence is given as TGTGCCAGCAGCTTAAGGTGGTCTCCCGAGGCGGAGACCCAGTACTTC. Its coded protein is CASSLRWSPEAETQYF.